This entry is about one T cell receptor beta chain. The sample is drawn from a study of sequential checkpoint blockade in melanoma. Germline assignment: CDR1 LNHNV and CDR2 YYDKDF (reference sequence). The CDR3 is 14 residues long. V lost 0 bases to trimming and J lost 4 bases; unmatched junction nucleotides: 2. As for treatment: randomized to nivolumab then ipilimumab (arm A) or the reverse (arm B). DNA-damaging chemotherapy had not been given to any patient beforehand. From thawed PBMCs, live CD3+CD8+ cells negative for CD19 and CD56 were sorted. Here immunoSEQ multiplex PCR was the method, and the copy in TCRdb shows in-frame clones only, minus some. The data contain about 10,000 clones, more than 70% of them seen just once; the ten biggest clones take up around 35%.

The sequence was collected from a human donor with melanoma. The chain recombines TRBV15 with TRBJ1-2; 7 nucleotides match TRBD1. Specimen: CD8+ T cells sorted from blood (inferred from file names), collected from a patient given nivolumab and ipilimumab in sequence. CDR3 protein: CATSREGTVYGYTF. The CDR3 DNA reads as TGTGCCACCAGCAGAGAGGGGACAGTCTATGGCTACACCTTC.